This T cell receptor (beta chain) was documented in a study of T cell responses to AZD1222 COVID-19 vaccine. Whole-study results and caveats: Donors were chiefly white British, with a greater number of females, and clonal diversity was perhaps underestimated. Seropositive status at baseline applied to only five to seven AZD1222 recipients. An increase in Spike-specific TCR breadth and depth was observed after two AZD1222 doses.

Clones were sequenced by immunoSEQ multiplex PCR, and TCRdb holds only the in-frame ones, with some missing. The data show approximately 190,000 clones, with around nine tenths seen just once and 3.6% held by the top ten. As regards this clone: The antigen is undetermined.

Germline lookup yields CDR1 SGHRS and CDR2 YFSETQ. Trimming removed 0 bases at V and 3 bases at J, with 18 bases between. CDR3 length equals 18 residues. The specimen comprised peripheral blood, sampled 28 days after the second dose of the MenACWY control vaccine. The TCR was taken from an adult who received the MenACWY meningococcal vaccine as a control. The gene calls are TRBV5-1 and TRBJ2-2, with D possibly TRBD2 on 5 matching bases. The CDR3 nucleotides read TGCGCCAGCAGCTTGGAGGCTAGAGGGCCGAGGGACACCGGGGAGCTGTTTTTT. Protein product: CASSLEARGPRDTGELFF.